This T cell receptor (beta chain) was captured by sequencing in a study of T cells in tumors after PD-1 blockade. For the study at large: Mean per blood sample: 113,528 templates (roughly 22,000-270,000), 35,000 to 45,000 unique clonotypes.

Tumor or blood genomic DNA was sequenced, with inputs of roughly 550 ng to 6,500 ng. Sequenced by immunoSEQ multiplex PCR; TCRdb stores in-frame clones only, minus some. The sample yields fewer than 35,000 clones, around four fifths seen once. This sample comprised PBMCs, obtained before anti-PD-1 treatment. The receptor's source is a human donor with basal cell carcinoma.

CDR3: CASSQPNGRETQYF. DNA of the CDR3: TGTGCCAGCTCACAACCTAACGGGCGGGAGACCCAGTACTTC. The V call is TRBV18, the J call TRBJ2-5, with unresolved D. The V gene lost 4 bases and the J gene lost 5 bases, with 14 bases spanning the gap. Germline V CDR1 and CDR2: KGHSH, LQKENI. The CDR3 has 14 residues.